These 3 T cell receptor beta chains came from one sample sequenced in a study of T-cell memory formation after mild COVID-19. MiXCR was run by TCRdb on the 5' RACE reads, yielding one entry per CDR3 protein. The repertoire has roughly 200,000 distinct CDR3 sequences, more than 15% of them found once; the top ten carry under 2.5%. The sequencing sample was made of PBMCs or a T cell subset sorted from them (not recorded which). The receptors shown here come from an adult woman who had mild COVID-19 (a few samples of this study predate the infection). Cell type and time point are not known.

The chain has TRBV24-1 and TRBJ2-1; 7 positions agree with TRBD2. Per germline, CDR1 KGHDR and CDR2 SFDVKD. The CDR3 loop spans 16 amino acids. The trim removed 5 bases at V and 6 bases at J, leaving 12 bases unmatched. DNA for the CDR3: TGTGCCACCAGTGCCACCGCTAGCGGAGCTATCAATGAGCAGTTCTTC. Residues: CATSATASGAINEQFF.

The chain joins TRBV11-3 to TRBJ2-7; D is possibly TRBD2 (5 bases). V lost 4 bases and J lost 0, with 7 bases in between. The CDR3 runs to 13 residues. CDR1 and CDR2 from the germline V gene are SGHNT and YENEEA. The CDR3 spells CASSSDFSYEQYF. CDR3 DNA sequence: TGTGCCAGCAGCTCGGACTTCTCCTACGAGCAGTACTTC.

This rearrangement joins TRBV6-5 to TRBJ1-6; TRBD1 matches at 7 bases. The CDR3 has 16 amino acids. The germline V gene encodes CDR1 MNHEY and CDR2 SVGAGI. V was clipped by 5 bases and J by 5 bases; unmatched bases: 9. CDR3: CASSRPEGANNSPLHF. DNA of the CDR3: TGTGCCAGCAGTCGCCCAGAGGGGGCCAATAATTCACCCCTCCACTTT.